What follows are 24 T cell receptor beta chains derived from one specimen sequenced in a study of T cell responses to AZD1222 COVID-19 vaccine. TCRdb keeps only in-frame clones here, not all; method: immunoSEQ multiplex PCR. The sample shows 250,000 to 300,000 clones, around 92% of them seen only once. Material: peripheral blood, obtained 28 days after the second AZD1222 dose. Receptors were obtained from an adult who received the AZD1222 COVID-19 vaccine.

CDR3: CASRGRTNSNQPQHF. The CDR3, as DNA: TGTGCCAGCAGGGGAAGGACAAATAGCAATCAGCCCCAGCATTTT. The chain links TRBV2 to TRBJ1-5; perhaps TRBD1 as D (5 bases). V shed 6 bases and J shed 0 bases, with 12 bases lying between them. CDR3 size: 15 residues. Germline CDR1 reads SNHLY; CDR2 reads FYNNEI.

This chain uses TRBV4-1 with TRBJ2-2; either TRBD1 or TRBD2 may fit D (7 bases each). The CDR3 length is 16 residues. V was shortened by 4 bases and J by 2 bases, with 14 bases between the two germline ends. The germline V gene has CDR1 MGHRA and CDR2 YSYEKL. For the CDR3, the DNA is TGCGCCAGCAGCCCCAGACAGGGACTAAACACCGGGGAGCTGTTTTTT. Protein: CASSPRQGLNTGELFF.

Comments on this clone: Within the sample, other DNA sequences also encode this same CDR3. J is TRBJ2-3 and V is TRBV7-2, with unresolved D. Between the trimmed V and J ends, which lost 1 base and 5 bases, there was a span of 4 bases. CDR3 length: 12 amino acids. From germline, CDR1 is SGHTA and CDR2 FQGNSA. In nucleotides, the CDR3 is TGTGCCAGCAGCTTAGGGCGAGATACGCAGTATTTT. Protein product: CASSLGRDTQYF.

The count of this clone is one. The chain carries TRBV28 and TRBJ1-1; D remains ambiguous. Trimming stripped 1 base from V and 1 base from J, with 7 bases between. Per the germline V gene, CDR1 is MDHEN and CDR2 is SYDVKM. The CDR3 is 14 residues long. The CDR3 nucleotides are TGTGCCAGCAGTTTATCCCCAGCGAACACTGAAGCTTTCTTT. Protein sequence: CASSLSPANTEAFF.

This chain joins TRBV28 and TRBJ1-6; 7 bases line up with TRBD1. The CDR3 is made up of 14 amino acids. Germline V gene data show CDR1 as MDHEN and CDR2 as SYDVKM. J was trimmed by 7 bases and V by 3 bases; bases with no gene match: 3. This CDR3 is CASSLGQPNSPLHF. In DNA form, the CDR3 reads TGTGCCAGCAGTTTGGGACAGCCCAATTCACCCCTCCACTTT.

This clone has only one observation. The chain links TRBV3-1 (or the pseudogene TRBV3-2) to TRBJ1-2; 9 bases fit TRBD1. Looked up from germline, CDR1 is LGHDT and CDR2 is YNNKEL (reference sequence). J was trimmed by 2 bases and V by 3 bases; bases with no gene match: 4. The CDR3 loop spans 15 amino acids. The CDR3 coding sequence is TGTGCCAGCAGCCATGCCGGGACAGGGAACTATGGCTACACCTTC. It yields the protein CASSHAGTGNYGYTF.

The CDR3 sequence is CASSSGQEAEKLFF. The DNA of the CDR3 is TGTGCCAGCAGCTCAGGACAGGAAGCGGAAAAACTGTTTTTT. V usage is TRBV9 and J usage is TRBJ1-4; 7 bases match TRBD1. CDR1 SGDLS and CDR2 YYNGEE come from the germline V gene. This CDR3 is built from 14 residues. V trimming: 4 bases; J trimming: 8 bases; junction bases outside the gene matches: 8.

The chain is built from TRBV6-5 and TRBJ1-2; weak D call: TRBD1 (6 bases). The CDR3 contains 14 residues. Germline V gene lookup returns CDR1 MNHEY and CDR2 SVGAGI. Trimming took 5 bases from V and 0 from J, leaving 10 bases between them. CDR3 residues: CASSTGSANYGYTF. The CDR3 region has the DNA TGTGCCAGCAGTACAGGGTCAGCTAACTATGGCTACACCTTC.

This chain links TRBV6-5 with TRBJ2-2; 7 bases agree with TRBD2. V shed 10 bases and J 6 bases; nucleotides not matched to a gene: 8. From germline, CDR1 is MNHEY and CDR2 SVGAGI. The CDR3 sequence is 13 residues long. The CDR3 here is CATDREVSGELFF. In DNA form, the CDR3 reads TGTGCCACCGACCGGGAGGTGTCCGGGGAGCTGTTTTTT.

The V call is TRBV24-1, the J call TRBJ2-1; 10 bases are a match to TRBD1. The ends lost 3 bases at V and 7 bases at J; junction bases unmatched: 5. The germline V gene encodes CDR1 KGHDR and CDR2 SFDVKD. The CDR3 totals 15 residues. The CDR3 region is CATSDTGTGENEQFF. The CDR3 region has the DNA TGTGCCACCAGTGATACCGGGACAGGGGAGAATGAGCAGTTCTTC.

This chain connects TRBV7-6 to TRBJ2-5; no definite D call. Trimming cost V 7 bases and J 2 bases, with 17 bases left between them. This CDR3 is built from 15 residues. Germline CDR1 and CDR2: SGHVS and FNYEAQ. The DNA of the CDR3 is TGTGCCAGCACCGCGCGGCCCGACATTCAAGAGACCCAGTACTTC. Translation: CASTARPDIQETQYF.

The gene calls are TRBV4-2 and TRBJ2-2; 8 nucleotides align to TRBD2. Trimming took 4 bases from V and 1 from J; bases not matched to a gene: 11. The CDR3 spans 18 residues. Germline lookup yields CDR1 LGHNA and CDR2 YNFKEQ. The CDR3 sequence is CASSPLFSGKGNTGELFF. Written as DNA, the CDR3 is TGTGCCAGCAGCCCCCTTTTTAGCGGGAAGGGGAACACCGGGGAGCTGTTTTTT.

The chain carries TRBV7-9 and TRBJ1-1; D gene ambiguous. The CDR3 totals 16 residues. V shed 1 base and J shed 5 bases, with 17 bases lying between them. Germline loops: CDR1 SEHNR, CDR2 FQNEAQ (reference sequence). CDR3 DNA: TGTGCCAGCAGCTTAGGGAGGGTCGTCCCGGGGACTGAAGCTTTCTTT. It translates to CASSLGRVVPGTEAFF.

The V and J genes are TRBV28 and TRBJ1-4; no firm D call. Trimming took off 5 bases at V and 11 bases at J, with 12 bases between the two ends. The CDR3 is 12 residues long. Germline assignment: CDR1 MDHEN and CDR2 SYDVKM. The CDR3 bases are TGTGCCAGCAGTATCAAGGGAAGGAAACTGTTTTTT. Translating gives CASSIKGRKLFF.

V gene TRBV19 combines with J gene TRBJ2-3; a weak D match, TRBD2 (6 bases). Germline CDR1 reads LNHDA; CDR2 reads SQIVND (reference sequence). Trimming removed 5 bases from V and 2 bases from J, with 14 bases in between. CDR3 length: 15 residues. DNA for the CDR3: TGTGCCAGTAGTTCCGCCAGGCGGGACACAGATACGCAGTATTTT. Protein product: CASSSARRDTDTQYF.

V gene TRBV11-2 combines with J gene TRBJ2-1, with 14 bases matching TRBD2. Germline lookup yields CDR1 SGHAT and CDR2 FQNNGV. The CDR3 has 17 amino acids. V dropped 5 bases and J dropped 3; count of bases not matched to a gene: 6. The CDR3 bases are TGTGCCAGCAGCACCGGGACTAGCGGGAGTGGCTACAATGAGCAGTTCTTC. This encodes CASSTGTSGSGYNEQFF.

The chain uses TRBV28 and TRBJ2-1; D may be TRBD2 (5 bases). CDR1 and CDR2 (germline): MDHEN, SYDVKM. Trimming shortened V by 2 bases and J by 4 bases, and 12 bases separated the two germline ends. There are 15 residues in the CDR3. The CDR3 spells CASSLGEGIYNEQFF. CDR3 coding DNA: TGTGCCAGCAGTTTAGGTGAGGGAATATACAATGAGCAGTTCTTC.

This chain links TRBV5-4 with TRBJ1-1; D gene unclear. CDR3 length: 15 residues. Germline V CDR1 and CDR2: SGHNT, YYREEE (reference sequence). Deletions cut 6 bases from V and 1 base from J, with 16 bases between. The CDR3 loop reads CASNSAGVGNTEAFF. The CDR3 coding sequence is TGTGCCAGCAACTCCGCCGGGGTTGGGAACACTGAAGCTTTCTTT.

The V gene is TRBV2, the J gene TRBJ2-7, with 8 positions matching TRBD1. V lost 2 bases and J lost 2; bases outside the gene matches: 2. This CDR3 region has 14 residues. Germline V gives CDR1 SNHLY, CDR2 FYNNEI. The CDR3 DNA sequence: TGTGCCAGCAGTGAACAGGGGGCCACCTACGAGCAGTACTTC. It encodes CASSEQGATYEQYF.

The chain links TRBV7-2 to TRBJ1-3; D remains unclear. Germline V lookup: CDR1 SGHTA, CDR2 FQGNSA. V was shortened by 1 base and J by 0 bases, with 7 bases between the two germline ends. This CDR3 contains 15 residues. DNA of the CDR3: TGTGCCAGCAGCTTAGAACAGCTCTCTGGAAACACCATATATTTT. The encoded protein is CASSLEQLSGNTIYF.

The chain is built from TRBV19 and TRBJ1-2, with 8 positions matching TRBD1. The germline gives CDR1 LNHDA, CDR2 SQIVND (reference sequence). Unmatched junction bases numbered 6, after V lost 5 bases and J lost 10 bases. The CDR3 is 12 residues long. CDR3 in DNA: TGTGCCAGTAGTGTTGACAGGGGTGACTACACCTTC. Translation gives CASSVDRGDYTF.

This sequence joins TRBV2 and TRBJ1-1, with D maybe TRBD1 (6 bases). Deletions cut 11 bases from V and 7 bases from J, with 14 bases between. Germline CDR1 is SNHLY and CDR2 is FYNNEI. The CDR3 sequence is 11 residues long. The CDR3 is CAGTGFDEAFF. As DNA, the CDR3 is TGTGCCGGCACAGGGTTCGATGAAGCTTTCTTT.

J is TRBJ1-6 and V is TRBV7-8; 7 bases fit TRBD1. This CDR3 is built from 15 residues. V trimming: 5 bases; J trimming: 7 bases; junction bases outside the gene matches: 8. Per germline, CDR1 SGHVS and CDR2 FQNEAQ. CDR3 sequence: CASSNRPGQNSPLHF. In DNA, the CDR3 is TGTGCCAGCAGCAATCGCCCGGGACAGAATTCACCCCTCCACTTT.

The chain recombines TRBV3-1 (or the pseudogene TRBV3-2) with TRBJ2-7; no firm D call. The CDR3 runs to 12 residues. Germline V lookup: CDR1 LGHDT, CDR2 YNNKEL (reference sequence). The V gene lost 3 bases and the J gene lost 5 bases, with 8 bases spanning the gap. CDR3: CASSHRKNEQYF. The CDR3 DNA is TGTGCCAGCAGCCATAGGAAAAACGAGCAGTACTTC.